This TCR beta chain comes out of a study of response to subunit inactivated influenza vaccine. TCRdb reanalysed the RT-PCR reads using MiXCR and keeps one entry per CDR3 protein. The sample records about 150,000 distinct CDR3 sequences, approximately 11% being singletons. This CDR3 comprises 16 residues. The V and J ends lost 4 bases and 0 bases, in that order; junction bases with no gene match: 7. Germline V gene data show CDR1 as MDHEN and CDR2 as SYDVKM. This clonotype was detected only a few times. Its antigen is not identified. Study-wide results and limits: With each seasonal influenza vaccination, the authors suggested, few new T cells are recruited.

The origin of this receptor is a man aged 45 to 70 who received an inactivated influenza vaccine. The material was CD8+ T cells sorted from PBMCs, obtained around 25 months after vaccination. This chain uses TRBV28 with TRBJ2-3, with 7 bases fitting TRBD1. CDR3 DNA sequence: TGTGCCAGCAGTTCACAGGGGATATTGAGCACAGATACGCAGTATTTT. Protein sequence: CASSSQGILSTDTQYF.